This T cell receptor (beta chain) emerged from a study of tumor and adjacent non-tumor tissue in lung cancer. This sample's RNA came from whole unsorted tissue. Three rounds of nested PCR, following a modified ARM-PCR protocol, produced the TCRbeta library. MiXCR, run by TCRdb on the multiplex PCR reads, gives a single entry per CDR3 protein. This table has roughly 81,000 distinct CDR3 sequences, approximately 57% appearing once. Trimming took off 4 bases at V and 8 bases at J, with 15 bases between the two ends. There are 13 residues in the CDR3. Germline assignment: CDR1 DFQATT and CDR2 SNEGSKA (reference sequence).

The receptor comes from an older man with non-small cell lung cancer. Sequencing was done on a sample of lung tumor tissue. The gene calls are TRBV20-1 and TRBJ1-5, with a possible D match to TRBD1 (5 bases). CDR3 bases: TGCAGTGCTATCGTACAGGTGCATGAGCCCCAGCATTTT. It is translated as CSAIVQVHEPQHF.